This T cell receptor beta chain was identified in a study of blood T cell repertoires in COVID-19. Study information: Sites across the United States, Italy and Spain contributed samples from acute and convalescent COVID-19. PBMCs, B-cell-depleted T cells, or T cells provided the cDNA or gDNA that made up the material.

This clone was detected only a few times. In the original analysis: Reference gene primer amplification gave nucleated cell count estimates. Libraries were prepared by immunoSEQ multiplex PCR; TCRdb keeps only in-frame clonotypes and omits some of them. The V and J calls and the clone size are those of that table, but D and trimming were determined from the DNA. Of a few hundred thousand clones in the sample, less than 85% were seen once. Germline V gene data show CDR1 as SQVTM and CDR2 as ANQGSEA. The CDR3 spans 13 residues. Trimming shortened V by 4 bases and J by 0 bases, and 7 bases separated the two germline ends.

This TCR came from a woman under 30 with acute or convalescent COVID-19. The rearrangement joins TRBV29-1 to TRBJ1-5; D is unclear. Sequenced sample: peripheral blood. The CDR3 nucleotides are TGCAGCGTTGGTCGAGGTAGCAATCAGCCCCAGCATTTT. Amino acid sequence: CSVGRGSNQPQHF.